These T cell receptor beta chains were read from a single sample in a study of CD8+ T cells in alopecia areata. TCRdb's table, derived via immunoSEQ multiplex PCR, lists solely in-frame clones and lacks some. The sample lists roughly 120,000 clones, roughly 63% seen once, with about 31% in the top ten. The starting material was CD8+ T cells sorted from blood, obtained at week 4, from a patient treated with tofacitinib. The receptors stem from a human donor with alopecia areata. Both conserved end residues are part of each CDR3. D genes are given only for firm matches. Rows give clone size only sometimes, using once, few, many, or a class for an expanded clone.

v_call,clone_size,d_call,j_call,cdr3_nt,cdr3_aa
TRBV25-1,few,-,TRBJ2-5,TGTGCCAGCAGTCAATCCTACCAAGAGACCCAGTACTTC,CASSQSYQETQYF
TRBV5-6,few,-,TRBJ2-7,TGTGCCAGCAGCTCTCCGGGGGCGGGGTCGAGCTACGAGCAGTACTTC,CASSSPGAGSSYEQYF
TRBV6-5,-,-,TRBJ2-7,TGTGCCAGCAGTTCGGTTTCAGGAACCTCCTACGAGCAGTACTTC,CASSSVSGTSYEQYF
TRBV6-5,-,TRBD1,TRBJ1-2,TGTGCCAGCAGTTACTCGACAGGGGGCGATGGCTACACCTTC,CASSYSTGGDGYTF
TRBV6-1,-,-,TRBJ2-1,TGTGCCAGCAGTGGAGTCGGGAATGAGCAGTTCTTC,CASSGVGNEQFF
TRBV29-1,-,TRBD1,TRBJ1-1,TGCAGCGTTTGGACAGGGCCAACTGAAGCTTTCTTT,CSVWTGPTEAFF
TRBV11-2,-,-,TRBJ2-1,TGTGCCAGCAGCTTAGATCTGAGTGAGAGGCAGTTCTTC,CASSLDLSERQFF
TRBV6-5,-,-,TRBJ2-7,TGTGCCAGCAGTTACGCGGGCCAGGGCAGTACTACCGAGCAGTACTTC,CASSYAGQGSTTEQYF
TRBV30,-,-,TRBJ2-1,TGTGCCTGGTCCCACTTCAATGAGCAGTTCTTC,CAWSHFNEQFF
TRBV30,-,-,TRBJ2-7,TGTGCCTGGAGTAGCGGGCACCCCTACGAGCAGTACTTC,CAWSSGHPYEQYF
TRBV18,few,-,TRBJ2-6,TGTGCCAGCTCACCACCCCAGGCTGGGGCCAACGTCCTGACTTTC,CASSPPQAGANVLTF
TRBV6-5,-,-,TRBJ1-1,TGTGCCAGCAGTTGGGGGACGGTGAACACTGAAGCTTTCTTT,CASSWGTVNTEAFF
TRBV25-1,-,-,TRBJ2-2,TGTGCCAGCAGTGATCCTCAGGGATCCGGGGAGCTGTTTTTT,CASSDPQGSGELFF
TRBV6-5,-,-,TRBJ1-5,TGTGCCAGCAGCCCCGGGCAGGGAGGGAATCAGCCCCAGCATTTT,CASSPGQGGNQPQHF
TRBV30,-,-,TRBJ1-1,TGTGCCTGGGACAAGACTGAAGCTTTCTTT,CAWDKTEAFF
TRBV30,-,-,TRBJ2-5,TGTGCCAGTGACACAGGAGAGACCCAGTACTTC,CASDTGETQYF
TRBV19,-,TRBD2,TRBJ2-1,TGTGCCAGTATGAGGGGACTAGGCTCCTACAATGAGCAGTTCTTC,CASMRGLGSYNEQFF
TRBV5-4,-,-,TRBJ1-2,TGTGCCAGCAGCTTGGAACAGGGATCAGGGGAGGGCTACACCTTC,CASSLEQGSGEGYTF
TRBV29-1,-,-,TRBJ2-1,TGCAGCGTTGAAGGTCAGGGAGACAATGAGCAGTTCTTC,CSVEGQGDNEQFF
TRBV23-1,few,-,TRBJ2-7,TGCGCCAGCAGTCAATCGAACCATACAGGGAACAGCTACGAGCAGTACTTC,CASSQSNHTGNSYEQYF
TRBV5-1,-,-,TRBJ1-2,TGCGCCAGCACGCTTGGGATAGGAACTAACTATGGCTACACCTTC,CASTLGIGTNYGYTF
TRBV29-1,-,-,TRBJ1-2,TGCAGCGTTGAGGACCTGGCTGGCTACACCTTC,CSVEDLAGYTF
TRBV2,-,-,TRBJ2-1,TGTGCCAGCAGCGTGACAGGTCGAGTCTCCTACAATGAGCAGTTCTTC,CASSVTGRVSYNEQFF
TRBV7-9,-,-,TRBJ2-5,TGTGCCAGCAGCTTAGCCCAGGCAGGGGGGCAAGAGACCCAGTACTTC,CASSLAQAGGQETQYF
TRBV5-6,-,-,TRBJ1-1,TGTGCCAGCAGCCGGGACTTGAACACTGAAGCTTTCTTT,CASSRDLNTEAFF
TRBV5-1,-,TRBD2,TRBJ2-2,TGCGCCAGCGGCTCGGGAGGGCACGTAGAGCTGTTTTTT,CASGSGGHVELFF
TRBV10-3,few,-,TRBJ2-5,TGTGCCATCAGTGAGGTGGAGAAGGAGACCCAGTACTTC,CAISEVEKETQYF
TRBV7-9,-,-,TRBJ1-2,TGTGCCAGCAGCTTAGACTCCCGGCCCTATGGCTACACCTTC,CASSLDSRPYGYTF
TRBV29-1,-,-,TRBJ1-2,TGCAGCGTTGAAGATGGAATGGACAGTACTACGACCTATGGCTACACCTTC,CSVEDGMDSTTTYGYTF
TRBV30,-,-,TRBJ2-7,TGTGCCTGGGAGGAGGGAATGGGCGAGCAGTACTTC,CAWEEGMGEQYF
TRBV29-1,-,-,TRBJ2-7,TGCAGCGTTAGAGGAAAAGCCTACGAGCAGTACTTC,CSVRGKAYEQYF
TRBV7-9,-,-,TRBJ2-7,TGTGCCGCCGGGGTGGACTCCTACGAGCAGTACTTC,CAAGVDSYEQYF
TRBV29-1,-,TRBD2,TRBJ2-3,TGCAGCGTTGATGACCCTGGGACTAGCGGGGGTTTAGATACGCAGTATTTT,CSVDDPGTSGGLDTQYF
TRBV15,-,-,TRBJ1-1,TGTGCCACCAGCCTCCTAGCGAGTGGGGACACTGAAGCTTTCTTT,CATSLLASGDTEAFF
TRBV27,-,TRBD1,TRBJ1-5,TGTGCCAGCAGTTGGGACAGCGACAATCAGCCCCAGCATTTT,CASSWDSDNQPQHF
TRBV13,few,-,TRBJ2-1,TGTGCCAGCAGCTTAGTACCTAATGAGCAGTTCTTC,CASSLVPNEQFF
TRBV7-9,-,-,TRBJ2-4,TGTGCCAGCAGCTCGAACGGGTTTCGGGAAAACATTCAGTACTTC,CASSSNGFRENIQYF
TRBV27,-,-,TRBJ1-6,TGTGCCAGCAGTTTGGTGGGTTCACCCCTCCACTTT,CASSLVGSPLHF
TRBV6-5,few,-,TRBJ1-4,TGTGCCAGCAGAAAACAGGGTGGGGGTGAAAAACTGTTTTTT,CASRKQGGGEKLFF
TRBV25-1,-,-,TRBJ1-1,TGTGCCAGCAAGTTTAAGGGGACGAACACTGAAGCTTTCTTT,CASKFKGTNTEAFF
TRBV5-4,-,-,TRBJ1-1,TGTGCCAGCAGCGATCGGGAGTTCGGGAACACTGAAGCTTTCTTT,CASSDREFGNTEAFF
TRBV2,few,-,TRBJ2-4,TGTGCCAGCAGCCAGCCGAACTTCGGCATTCAGTACTTC,CASSQPNFGIQYF
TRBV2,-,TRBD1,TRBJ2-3,TGTGCCAGGTCCCTGGGACAGCCCACAGATACGCAGTATTTT,CARSLGQPTDTQYF
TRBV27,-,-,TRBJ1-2,TGTGCCAGCAGTTTATCCGGGTCTAACTATGGCTACACCTTC,CASSLSGSNYGYTF
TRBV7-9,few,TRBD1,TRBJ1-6,TGTGCCAGCAGCTCGGAGACAGGGAAGGGCTCACCCCTCCACTTT,CASSSETGKGSPLHF
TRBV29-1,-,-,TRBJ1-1,TGCAGCGTTGCTCGACAGGACCCGTTCACTGAAGCTTTCTTT,CSVARQDPFTEAFF
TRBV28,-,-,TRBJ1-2,TGTGCCAGCAGTTTGACTAACTATGGCTACACCTTC,CASSLTNYGYTF
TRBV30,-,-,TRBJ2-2,TGTGCCTGGAGTAGTGGGAACACCGGGGAGCTGTTTTTT,CAWSSGNTGELFF
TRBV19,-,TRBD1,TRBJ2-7,TGTGCCACCGGGACAGGTGGCGGCGAGCAGTACTTC,CATGTGGGEQYF
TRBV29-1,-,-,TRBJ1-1,TGCAGCGTTGAGCCCCCTCCCGGGCGGAAGCCTGAAGCTTTCTTT,CSVEPPPGRKPEAFF
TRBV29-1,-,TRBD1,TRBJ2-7,TGCAGCGTTGAAGCGACATTCTCGGGACAGATAGACTACGAGCAGTACTTC,CSVEATFSGQIDYEQYF
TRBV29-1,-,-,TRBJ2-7,TGCAGCGTTGAAGTGGCAGGGCCGAGCTCCTACGAGCAGTACTTC,CSVEVAGPSSYEQYF
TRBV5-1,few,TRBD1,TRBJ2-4,TGCGCCAGCAGCTTGGTTTGGACAGGGAACATTCAGTACTTC,CASSLVWTGNIQYF
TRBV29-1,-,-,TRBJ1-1,TGTACCGGGGAGGCCTACACTGAAGCTTTCTTT,CTGEAYTEAFF
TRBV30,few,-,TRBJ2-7,TGTGCCTGGAGTGTACTTGGGGGCTCCTACGAGCAGTACTTC,CAWSVLGGSYEQYF
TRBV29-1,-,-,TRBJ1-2,TGCAGCGTGATGACAGCTAAGGACTATGGCTACACCTTC,CSVMTAKDYGYTF
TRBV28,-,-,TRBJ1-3,TGTGCCAGCAGTCCCTATGGGTCCGGAAACACCATATATTTT,CASSPYGSGNTIYF